This TCR beta chain was captured by sequencing in a study of T cells after yellow fever vaccination. Study findings and constraints: From the bulk population, abundant clonotypes could contaminate and appear within FACS-sorted repertoires. Among primary-vaccination clones, most reappeared after the booster, at almost 98% for CD4 and more than 85% for CD8.

The trim removed 3 bases at V and 6 bases at J, leaving 6 bases unmatched. Germline CDR1 SGHTA, CDR2 FQGNSA. The CDR3 length is 14 residues. Remarks on this clonotype: As yet, its antigen is unknown.

A 5'RACE template-switching step, the method used to make TCR cDNA, added a universal primer site and UMIs. TCRdb reprocessed the 5' RACE reads with MiXCR, giving one entry per CDR3 protein. The repertoire consists of 500,000 to 650,000 distinct CDR3 sequences, with about 13% occurring once and the leading ten covering around an eighth. This clonotype originated in a man aged 25 to 40 who received the YFV17D yellow fever vaccine. V gene TRBV7-2 combines with J gene TRBJ2-7, with 9 nucleotides matching TRBD2. Sequenced material: PBMCs, taken on the day of the yellow fever booster vaccination. The CDR3 nucleotides are TGTGCCAGCAGCTTTGGTAGCGGGAGTTCCGAGCAGTACTTC. Protein product: CASSFGSGSSEQYF.